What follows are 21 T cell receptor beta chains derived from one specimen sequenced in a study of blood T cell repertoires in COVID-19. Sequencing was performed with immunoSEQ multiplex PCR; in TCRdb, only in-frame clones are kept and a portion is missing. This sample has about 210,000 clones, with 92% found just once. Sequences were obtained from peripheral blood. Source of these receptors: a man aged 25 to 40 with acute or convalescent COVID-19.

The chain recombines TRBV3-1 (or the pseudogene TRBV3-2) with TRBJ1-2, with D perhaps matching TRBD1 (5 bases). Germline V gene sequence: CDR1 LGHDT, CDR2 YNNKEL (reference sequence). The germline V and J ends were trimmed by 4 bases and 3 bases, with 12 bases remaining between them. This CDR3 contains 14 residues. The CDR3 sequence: CASSPTQGYYGYTF. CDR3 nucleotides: TGTGCCAGCAGCCCAACTCAGGGCTACTATGGCTACACCTTC.

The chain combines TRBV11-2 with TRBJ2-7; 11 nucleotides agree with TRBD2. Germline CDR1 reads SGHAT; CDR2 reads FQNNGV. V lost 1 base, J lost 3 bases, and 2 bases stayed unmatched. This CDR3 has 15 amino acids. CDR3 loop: CASSLVGTSGYEQYF. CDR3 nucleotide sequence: TGTGCCAGCAGCTTAGTCGGGACTAGCGGCTACGAGCAGTACTTC.

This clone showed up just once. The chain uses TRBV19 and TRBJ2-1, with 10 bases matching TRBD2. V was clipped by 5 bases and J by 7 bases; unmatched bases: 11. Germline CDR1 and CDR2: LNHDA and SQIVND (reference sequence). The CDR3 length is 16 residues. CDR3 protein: CASSRGASGSRNEQFF. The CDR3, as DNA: TGTGCCAGTAGTCGTGGGGCTAGCGGGAGTCGGAATGAGCAGTTCTTC.

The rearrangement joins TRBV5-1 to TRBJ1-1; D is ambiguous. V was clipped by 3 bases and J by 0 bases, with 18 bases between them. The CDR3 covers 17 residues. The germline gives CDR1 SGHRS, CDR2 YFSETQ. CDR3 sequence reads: CASSSTRGFRLNTEAFF. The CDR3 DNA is TGCGCCAGCAGCTCCACTAGAGGGTTCCGCCTGAACACTGAAGCTTTCTTT.

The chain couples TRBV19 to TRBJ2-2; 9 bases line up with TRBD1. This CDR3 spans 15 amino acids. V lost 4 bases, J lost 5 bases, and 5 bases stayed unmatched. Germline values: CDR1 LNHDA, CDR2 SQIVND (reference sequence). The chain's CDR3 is CASSSDRGWTGELFF. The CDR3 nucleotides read TGTGCCAGTAGTAGTGACAGGGGGTGGACCGGGGAGCTGTTTTTT.

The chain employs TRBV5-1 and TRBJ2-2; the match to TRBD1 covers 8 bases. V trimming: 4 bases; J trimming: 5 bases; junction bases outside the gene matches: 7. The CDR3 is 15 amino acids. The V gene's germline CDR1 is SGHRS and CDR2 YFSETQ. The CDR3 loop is CASSGRTGSTGELFF. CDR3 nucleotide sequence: TGCGCCAGCAGCGGACGGACAGGGAGTACCGGGGAGCTGTTTTTT.

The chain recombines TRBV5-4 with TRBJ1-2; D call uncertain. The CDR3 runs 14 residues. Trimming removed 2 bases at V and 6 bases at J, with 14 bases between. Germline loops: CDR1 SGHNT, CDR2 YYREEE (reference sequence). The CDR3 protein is CASSFRGGSDGYTF. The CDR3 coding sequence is TGTGCCAGCAGCTTTCGTGGAGGGTCGGATGGCTACACCTTC.

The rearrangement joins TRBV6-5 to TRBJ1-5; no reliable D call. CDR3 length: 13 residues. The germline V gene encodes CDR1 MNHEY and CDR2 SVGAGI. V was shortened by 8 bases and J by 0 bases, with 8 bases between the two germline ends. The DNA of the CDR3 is TGTGCCAGCGGTCGGGTTAGCAATCAGCCCCAGCATTTT. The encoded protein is CASGRVSNQPQHF.

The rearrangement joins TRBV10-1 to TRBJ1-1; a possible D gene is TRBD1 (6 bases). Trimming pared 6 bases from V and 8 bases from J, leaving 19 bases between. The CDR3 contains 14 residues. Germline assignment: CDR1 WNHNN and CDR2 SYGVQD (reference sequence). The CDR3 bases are TGCGCCAGCAGATCCCTACGGACAGACCTAGAAGCTTTCTTT. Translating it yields CASRSLRTDLEAFF.

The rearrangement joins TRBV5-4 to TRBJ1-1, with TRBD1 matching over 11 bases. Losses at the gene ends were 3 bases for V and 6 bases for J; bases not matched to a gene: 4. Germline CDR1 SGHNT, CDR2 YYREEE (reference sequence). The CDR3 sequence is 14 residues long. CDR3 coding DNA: TGTGCCAGCAGCTCTGGACAGGGGGCGGCTGAAGCTTTCTTT. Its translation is CASSSGQGAAEAFF.

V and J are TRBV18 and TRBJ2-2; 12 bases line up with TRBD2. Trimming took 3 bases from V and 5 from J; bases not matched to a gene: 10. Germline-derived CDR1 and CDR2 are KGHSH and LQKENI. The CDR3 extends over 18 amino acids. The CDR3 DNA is TGTGCCAGCTCACCCCGAAGGACTAGCGGGATAGGGACCGGGGAGCTGTTTTTT. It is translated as CASSPRRTSGIGTGELFF. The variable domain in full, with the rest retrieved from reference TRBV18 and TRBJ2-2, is NAGVMQNPRHLVRRRGQEARLRCSPMKGHSHVYWYRQLPEEGLKFMVYLQKENIIDESGMPKERFSAEFPKEGPSILRIQQVVRGDSAAYFCASSPRRTSGIGTGELFFGEGSRLTVL.

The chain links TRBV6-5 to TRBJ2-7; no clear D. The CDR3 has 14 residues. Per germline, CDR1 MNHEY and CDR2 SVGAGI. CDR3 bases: TGTGCTACGAAGGCGGTAAAACACTCCTACGAGCAGTACTTC. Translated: CATKAVKHSYEQYF.

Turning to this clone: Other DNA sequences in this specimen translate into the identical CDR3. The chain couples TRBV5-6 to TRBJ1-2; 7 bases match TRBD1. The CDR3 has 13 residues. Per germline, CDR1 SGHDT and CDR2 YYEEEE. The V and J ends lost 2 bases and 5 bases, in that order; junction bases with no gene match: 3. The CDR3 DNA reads TGTGCCAGCAGCTTAGGGACAGATTATGGCTACACCTTC. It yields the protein CASSLGTDYGYTF.

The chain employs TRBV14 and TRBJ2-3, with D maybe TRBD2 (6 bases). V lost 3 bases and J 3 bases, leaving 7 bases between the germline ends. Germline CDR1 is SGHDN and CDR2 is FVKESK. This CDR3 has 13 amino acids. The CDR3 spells CASSQEGTDTQYF. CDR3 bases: TGTGCCAGCAGCCAGGAGGGGACAGATACGCAGTATTTT.

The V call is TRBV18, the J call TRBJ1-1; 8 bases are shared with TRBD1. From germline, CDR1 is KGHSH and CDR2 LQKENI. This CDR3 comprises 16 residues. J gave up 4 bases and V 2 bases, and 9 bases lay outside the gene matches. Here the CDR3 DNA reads TGTGCCAGCTCACCATTAGTACAGGGGGGACTCACTGAAGCTTTCTTT. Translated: CASSPLVQGGLTEAFF.

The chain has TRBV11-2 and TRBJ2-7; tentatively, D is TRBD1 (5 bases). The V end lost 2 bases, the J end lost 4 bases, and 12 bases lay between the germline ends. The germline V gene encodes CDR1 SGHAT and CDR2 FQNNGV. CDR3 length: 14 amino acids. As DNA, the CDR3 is TGTGCCAGCAGCTTACATCCTAGGGGTTACGAGCAGTACTTC. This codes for CASSLHPRGYEQYF.

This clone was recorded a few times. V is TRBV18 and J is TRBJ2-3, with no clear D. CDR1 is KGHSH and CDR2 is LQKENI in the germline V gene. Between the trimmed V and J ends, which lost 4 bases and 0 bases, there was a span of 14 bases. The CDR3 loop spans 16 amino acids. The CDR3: CASSLQMGSSTDTQYF. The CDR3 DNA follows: TGTGCCAGCTCACTACAGATGGGCTCTAGCACAGATACGCAGTATTTT.

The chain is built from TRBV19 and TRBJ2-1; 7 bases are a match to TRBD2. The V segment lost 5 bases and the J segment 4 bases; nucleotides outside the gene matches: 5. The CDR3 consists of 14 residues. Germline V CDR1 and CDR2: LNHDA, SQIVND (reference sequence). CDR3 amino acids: CASSWGGVYNEQFF. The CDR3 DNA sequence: TGTGCCAGTAGTTGGGGGGGGGTATACAATGAGCAGTTCTTC.

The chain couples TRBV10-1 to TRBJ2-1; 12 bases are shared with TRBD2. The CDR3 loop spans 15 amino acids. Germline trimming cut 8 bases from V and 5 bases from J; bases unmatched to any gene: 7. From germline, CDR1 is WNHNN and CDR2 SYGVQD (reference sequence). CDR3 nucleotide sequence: TGCGCCAGCGGTTCTAGCGGGAGGGGGGACAATGAGCAGTTCTTC. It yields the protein CASGSSGRGDNEQFF.

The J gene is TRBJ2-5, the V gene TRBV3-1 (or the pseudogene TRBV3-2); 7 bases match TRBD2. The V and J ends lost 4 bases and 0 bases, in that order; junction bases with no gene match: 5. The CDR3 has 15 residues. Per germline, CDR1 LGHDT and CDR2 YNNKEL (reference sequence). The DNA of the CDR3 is TGTGCCAGCAGCCGCCTAGCGGAGTACCAAGAGACCCAGTACTTC. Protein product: CASSRLAEYQETQYF.

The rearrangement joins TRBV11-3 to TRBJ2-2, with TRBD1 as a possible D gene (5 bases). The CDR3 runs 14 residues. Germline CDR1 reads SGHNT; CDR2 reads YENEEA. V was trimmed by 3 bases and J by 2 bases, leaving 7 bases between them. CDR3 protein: CASSFGQNTGELFF. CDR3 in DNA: TGTGCCAGCAGCTTTGGACAAAACACCGGGGAGCTGTTTTTT.